Following are 18 T cell receptor beta chains from one sample sequenced in a study of blood T cell repertoires in COVID-19. Data came from immunoSEQ multiplex PCR; TCRdb stores just in-frame clones and leaves some out. The sample comprises roughly 140,000 clones, roughly 86% of which are singletons, and approximately 2.4% rests with the top ten. The sequenced material came from peripheral blood. These receptors came from a human donor in a cohort sampled during active COVID-19.

The chain employs TRBV18 and TRBJ2-1, with 9 bases matching TRBD2. Unmatched junction bases numbered 13, after V lost 1 base and J lost 9 bases. The germline V gene has CDR1 KGHSH and CDR2 LQKENI. CDR3 length equals 17 residues. The CDR3 is CASSPLLAAGGRTEQFF. CDR3 in DNA: TGTGCCAGCTCACCACTCCTGGCGGCGGGAGGGAGGACTGAGCAGTTCTTC. The full variable domain, completed using reference TRBV18 and TRBJ2-1, is NAGVMQNPRHLVRRRGQEARLRCSPMKGHSHVYWYRQLPEEGLKFMVYLQKENIIDESGMPKERFSAEFPKEGPSILRIQQVVRGDSAAYFCASSPLLAAGGRTEQFFGPGTRLTVL.

The chain carries TRBV6-2 or TRBV6-3 and TRBJ2-7; 11 nucleotides match TRBD1. The ends lost 2 bases at V and 3 bases at J; junction bases unmatched: 3. Germline V lookup: CDR1 MNHEY, CDR2 SVGEGT. The CDR3 sequence is 15 residues long. In DNA form, the CDR3 reads TGTGCCAGCAGTTACCGGACAGGGGGCATCTACGAGCAGTACTTC. It is translated as CASSYRTGGIYEQYF.

This clone has a handful of counts. CDR3 loop: CATSRPDRTSNQPQHF. The CDR3 bases are TGTGCCACCAGCAGACCCGACAGGACTAGCAATCAGCCCCAGCATTTT. The chain couples TRBV15 to TRBJ1-5; D possibly corresponds to TRBD1 (6 bases). CDR1 and CDR2 (germline): LNHNV, YYDKDF (reference sequence). The CDR3 is made up of 16 amino acids. V was clipped by 2 bases and J by 0 bases, with 11 bases between them.

This rearrangement joins TRBV19 to TRBJ2-7, with 7 bases that match TRBD1. Losses at the gene ends were 3 bases for V and 4 bases for J; bases not matched to a gene: 9. CDR3 length: 15 amino acids. CDR1 and CDR2 (germline): LNHDA, SQIVND (reference sequence). CDR3 DNA: TGTGCCAGTAGTATTGGGACAGCGAAAAAATACGAGCAGTACTTC. The encoded protein is CASSIGTAKKYEQYF.

The chain carries TRBV10-1 and TRBJ1-5; 7 nucleotides match TRBD1. The length of the CDR3 is 15 residues. J lost 3 bases, V lost 4 bases, and 6 bases had no gene match. Germline V gene data show CDR1 as WNHNN and CDR2 as SYGVQD (reference sequence). DNA of the CDR3: TGCGCCAGCAGTGCCCGGGGACAGTCCAATCAGCCCCAGCATTTT. It specifies CASSARGQSNQPQHF.

In this sample, this clone turned up once. The chain joins TRBV9 to TRBJ1-2; D perhaps matches TRBD1 (6 bases). This CDR3 is 13 amino acids long. Trimming shortened V by 0 bases and J by 4 bases, and 7 bases separated the two germline ends. Germline-derived CDR1 and CDR2 are SGDLS and YYNGEE. CDR3 sequence (DNA): TGTGCCAGCAGCGTAGAACAGGGCTATGGCTACACCTTC. Its translation: CASSVEQGYGYTF.

This chain joins TRBV5-1 and TRBJ1-1; 7 bases are a match to TRBD1. CDR1 and CDR2 (germline): SGHRS, YFSETQ. Trimming removed 5 bases from V and 6 bases from J; junction bases left unmatched: 7. This CDR3 is 13 amino acids long. The CDR3 sequence: CASRLGQGAEAFF. In nucleotides, the CDR3 is TGCGCCAGCAGGCTAGGGCAGGGGGCTGAAGCTTTCTTT.

The genes are TRBV4-2 and TRBJ2-3; possible D gene TRBD2, 5 bases. Trimming left V 1 base short and J 0 bases short, with 11 bases between. This CDR3 contains 16 residues. Germline V CDR1 and CDR2: LGHNA, YNFKEQ. Here the CDR3 reads CASSQALDFSTDTQYF. In DNA form, the CDR3 reads TGTGCCAGCAGCCAAGCCCTGGACTTTAGCACAGATACGCAGTATTTT.

The rearrangement joins TRBV2 to TRBJ1-5, with a weak D call TRBD1 (6 bases). Trimming took 4 bases from V and 3 from J, leaving 10 bases between them. This CDR3 has 14 residues. Per the germline V gene, CDR1 is SNHLY and CDR2 is FYNNEI. CDR3 region: CASSVRGNNQPQHF. The CDR3 DNA sequence: TGTGCCAGCAGTGTAAGGGGGAACAATCAGCCCCAGCATTTT.

This chain uses TRBV5-8 with TRBJ1-6; the D gene is possibly TRBD1 (6 bases). V lost 4 bases and J lost 4, with 9 bases in between. The length of the CDR3 is 14 residues. Germline loops: CDR1 SGHTS, CDR2 YDEGEE. CDR3 coding DNA: TGTGCCAGCAGCCCCGGACAGTATAATTCACCCCTCCACTTT. It translates to CASSPGQYNSPLHF.

The chain recombines TRBV30 with TRBJ1-2; 11 bases fit TRBD1. CDR3 length equals 14 residues. Germline V gene data show CDR1 as GTSNPN and CDR2 as SVGIG (reference sequence). V shed 2 bases and J 6 bases; nucleotides not matched to a gene: 5. The CDR3 DNA is TGTGCCTGGAGTAAAGGGACAGGGGGGAATGGCTACACCTTC. Translation gives CAWSKGTGGNGYTF.

The chain links TRBV4-2 to TRBJ2-3, with a weak D call TRBD1 (6 bases). The V gene lost 4 bases and the J gene lost 4 bases, with 15 bases spanning the gap. Germline V lookup: CDR1 LGHNA, CDR2 YNFKEQ. The CDR3 consists of 15 residues. CDR3 amino acids: CASSLGHARADTQYF. The CDR3 coding sequence is TGTGCCAGCAGCCTGGGACATGCACGAGCAGATACGCAGTATTTT.

The rearrangement links TRBV30 to TRBJ1-5; 12 bases are a match to TRBD1. CDR1 GTSNPN and CDR2 SVGIG come from the germline V gene (reference sequence). The junction had 11 bases not matched to a gene; V was cut back by 2 bases and J by 9 bases. This CDR3 contains 16 residues. The CDR3 loop reads CAWSTPGQGAGGPQHF. CDR3 nucleotide sequence: TGTGCCTGGAGTACCCCGGGACAGGGGGCTGGAGGGCCCCAGCATTTT.

The chain couples TRBV29-1 to TRBJ1-1; D ambiguous. This CDR3 is 14 amino acids long. Looked up from germline, CDR1 is SQVTM and CDR2 is ANQGSEA. V was cut by 5 bases and J by 1 base, with 14 bases left in between. The CDR3, as DNA: TGCAGCGTTTCCAGGATGTTAGGGAACACTGAAGCTTTCTTT. As protein: CSVSRMLGNTEAFF.

This sequence joins TRBV15 and TRBJ2-1, with a tentative D call TRBD1 (6 bases). Germline CDR1 LNHNV, CDR2 YYDKDF (reference sequence). With 0 bases removed from V and 9 bases from J, the gap between germline ends came to 12 bases. CDR3 length equals 14 residues. CDR3: CATSREPGASEQFF. Written as DNA, the CDR3 is TGTGCCACCAGCAGAGAACCAGGGGCCAGTGAGCAGTTCTTC.

The chain joins TRBV5-5 to TRBJ1-2; unclear D gene. Germline lookup yields CDR1 SGHKS and CDR2 YYEKEE (reference sequence). The CDR3 totals 14 residues. With 7 bases removed from V and 1 base from J, the gap between germline ends came to 14 bases. In DNA, the CDR3 is TGTGCCAGCCATCAGCCCTACAGTAACTATGGCTACACCTTC. Its protein product is CASHQPYSNYGYTF.

This clone was observed a single time. The V call is TRBV25-1, the J call TRBJ1-6, with 7 positions matching TRBD1. Per the germline V gene, CDR1 is MGHDK and CDR2 is SYGVNS. The J segment lost 7 bases and the V segment lost 6 bases, leaving 9 bases of the junction unmatched. CDR3 size: 15 residues. CDR3: CASSLPTGTNSPLHF. For the CDR3, the DNA is TGTGCCAGCAGCTTACCGACAGGGACCAATTCACCCCTCCACTTT.

The chain has TRBV19 and TRBJ2-7; 9 bases fit TRBD1. The junction had 7 bases not matched to a gene; V was cut back by 5 bases and J by 2 bases. In germline, CDR1 is LNHDA, CDR2 SQIVND (reference sequence). This CDR3 has 15 amino acids. CDR3 in DNA: TGTGCCAGTAGTCCACGACAGGGGGGAACCTACGAGCAGTACTTC. This gives the protein CASSPRQGGTYEQYF.